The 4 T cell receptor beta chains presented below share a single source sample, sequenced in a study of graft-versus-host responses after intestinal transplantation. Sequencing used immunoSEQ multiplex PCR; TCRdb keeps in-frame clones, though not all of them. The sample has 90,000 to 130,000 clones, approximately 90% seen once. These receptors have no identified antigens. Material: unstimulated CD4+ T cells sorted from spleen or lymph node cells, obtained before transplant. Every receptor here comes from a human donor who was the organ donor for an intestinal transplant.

This CDR3 is CASSFKASEGTGELFF. CDR3 DNA sequence: TGTGCCAGCAGCTTTAAGGCTAGCGAAGGTACCGGGGAGCTGTTTTTT. The J gene is TRBJ2-2, the V gene TRBV7-8, with D perhaps TRBD2 (6 bases). V was pared by 3 bases and J by 5 bases, with 16 bases between. The CDR3 runs 16 residues. CDR1 and CDR2 from the germline V gene are SGHVS and FQNEAQ.

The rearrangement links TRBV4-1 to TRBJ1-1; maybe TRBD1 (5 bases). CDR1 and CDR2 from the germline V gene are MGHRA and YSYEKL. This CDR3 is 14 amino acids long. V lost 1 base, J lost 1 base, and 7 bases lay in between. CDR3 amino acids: CASSQGDRNTEAFF. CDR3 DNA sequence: TGCGCCAGCAGCCAAGGTGACAGGAACACTGAAGCTTTCTTT.

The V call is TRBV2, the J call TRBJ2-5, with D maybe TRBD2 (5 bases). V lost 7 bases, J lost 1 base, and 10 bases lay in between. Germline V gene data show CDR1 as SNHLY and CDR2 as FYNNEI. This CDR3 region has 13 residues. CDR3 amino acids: CASIRGSQETQYF. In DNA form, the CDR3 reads TGTGCCAGCATCCGGGGATCCCAAGAGACCCAGTACTTC.

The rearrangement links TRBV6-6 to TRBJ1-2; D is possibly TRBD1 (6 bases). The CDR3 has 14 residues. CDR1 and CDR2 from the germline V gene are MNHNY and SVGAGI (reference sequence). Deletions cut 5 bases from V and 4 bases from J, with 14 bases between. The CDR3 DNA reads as TGTGCCAGCAGTGACAACAGGGCGATCTATGGCTACACCTTC. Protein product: CASSDNRAIYGYTF.